The 23 T cell receptor beta chains given below trace back to one sample, sequenced in a study of control samples from healthy donors and cancer patients. Profiled with immunoSEQ multiplex PCR; TCRdb holds only in-frame clones, not every one. This sample has approximately 120,000 clones, with 80% to 95% found just once. Specimen: PBMCs. Receptors were obtained from a man older than 75 with head and neck cancer.

V and J are TRBV5-1 and TRBJ1-1; 8 bases match TRBD1. The CDR3 sequence is 16 residues long. Germline V CDR1 and CDR2: SGHRS, YFSETQ. Trimming removed 0 bases from V and 0 bases from J; junction bases left unmatched: 4. CDR3: CASSLGQGAMNTEAFF. The CDR3 region has the DNA TGCGCCAGCAGCTTGGGGCAGGGGGCAATGAACACTGAAGCTTTCTTT.

The chain has TRBV15 and TRBJ2-4; D not resolved. Germline CDR1 reads LNHNV; CDR2 reads YYDKDF (reference sequence). V was shortened by 5 bases and J by 0 bases, with 8 bases between the two germline ends. The CDR3 contains 14 residues. In DNA form, the CDR3 reads TGTGCCACCAGCGTTCCTGGAGCCAAAAACATTCAGTACTTC. It yields the protein CATSVPGAKNIQYF.

V usage is TRBV7-9 and J usage is TRBJ2-2, with 8 nucleotides matching TRBD1. CDR3 length: 18 residues. The V gene's germline CDR1 is SEHNR and CDR2 FQNEAQ (reference sequence). V lost 5 bases to trimming and J lost 1 base; unmatched junction nucleotides: 12. CDR3 sequence reads: CASSPKNRTGRNTGELFF. The CDR3, as DNA: TGTGCCAGCAGCCCAAAGAATCGGACAGGGAGGAACACCGGGGAGCTGTTTTTT.

This clone appeared a single time. This rearrangement joins TRBV7-6 to TRBJ2-7; D might be TRBD1 (6 bases). V lost 0 bases and J 1 base, leaving 10 bases between the germline ends. Germline V lookup: CDR1 SGHVS, CDR2 FNYEAQ. CDR3 length: 15 amino acids. This CDR3 reads CASSLAKGGSYEQYF. The CDR3 region has the DNA TGTGCCAGCAGCTTAGCGAAAGGGGGTTCCTACGAGCAGTACTTC.

The J gene is TRBJ2-4, the V gene TRBV7-2, with D tentatively TRBD1 or TRBD2 (5 bases each). The length of the CDR3 is 13 residues. Germline V gene lookup returns CDR1 SGHTA and CDR2 FQGNSA. V was trimmed by 5 bases and J by 5 bases, leaving 10 bases between them. The CDR3 spells CASSPGRENIQYF. CDR3 coding DNA: TGTGCCAGCAGCCCGGGACGGGAAAACATTCAGTACTTC.

This rearrangement joins TRBV7-9 to TRBJ1-2; TRBD1 agrees at 7 bases. The CDR3 spans 14 residues. Germline V CDR1 and CDR2: SEHNR, FQNEAQ (reference sequence). J lost 7 bases, V lost 4 bases, and 9 bases had no gene match. The CDR3 DNA reads as TGTGCCAGCAGCTGGAAGTGGACAGGTGCTGGCTACACCTTC. This encodes CASSWKWTGAGYTF.

The chain has TRBV2 and TRBJ1-3; 11 nucleotides match TRBD1. J gave up 4 bases and V 6 bases, and 11 bases lay outside the gene matches. The CDR3 is 17 residues long. CDR1 and CDR2 from the germline V gene are SNHLY and FYNNEI. DNA for the CDR3: TGTGCCAGCAGGCGGAATTCGGGACAGGGGGTGGGAAACACCATATATTTT. Translated: CASRRNSGQGVGNTIYF.

V is TRBV19 and J is TRBJ1-5; tentative D call: TRBD1 (5 bases). The CDR3 loop spans 15 amino acids. Trimming cost V 7 bases and J 3 bases, with 16 bases left between them. In germline, CDR1 is LNHDA, CDR2 SQIVND (reference sequence). CDR3 coding DNA: TGTGCCAGTAATACTCCACGGGGGGTCAATCAGCCCCAGCATTTT. This sequence encodes CASNTPRGVNQPQHF.

The chain recombines TRBV5-4 with TRBJ2-7, with a weak D call TRBD1 (5 bases). The CDR3 has 15 amino acids. V was shortened by 0 bases and J by 5 bases, with 15 bases between the two germline ends. The germline CDR1 and CDR2 sequences are SGHNT and YYREEE (reference sequence). CDR3: CASSLGVGRVDEQYF. Written as DNA, the CDR3 is TGTGCCAGCAGCTTGGGTGTTGGCAGGGTCGACGAGCAGTACTTC.

J is TRBJ2-3 and V is TRBV5-4; 10 bases map to TRBD1. Trimming took 4 bases from V and 1 from J; bases not matched to a gene: 6. Looked up from germline, CDR1 is SGHNT and CDR2 is YYREEE (reference sequence). There are 16 residues in the CDR3. Here the CDR3 reads CASSQGGTGGTDTQYF. CDR3 coding DNA: TGTGCCAGCAGCCAAGGAGGGACAGGGGGCACAGATACGCAGTATTTT. Full variable domain (outside the CDR3, taken from reference TRBV5-4 and TRBJ2-3): ETGVTQSPTHLIKTRGQQVTLRCSSQSGHNTVSWYQQALGQGPQFIFQYYREEENGRGNFPPRFSGLQFPNYSSELNVNALELDDSALYLCASSQGGTGGTDTQYFGPGTRLTVL.

The V and J genes are TRBV21-1 and TRBJ1-2. TRBV21-1 is a pseudogene locus. There are 13 residues in the CDR3. The CDR3 spells CASTPPENYGYTF. CDR3 nucleotides: TGTGCCAGCACCCCACCGGAGAACTATGGCTACACCTTC.

The rearrangement uses TRBV27 and TRBJ1-2; no clear D. The CDR3 runs to 14 residues. Germline V gives CDR1 MNHEY, CDR2 SMNVEV (reference sequence). Trimming took off 2 bases at V and 4 bases at J, with 11 bases between the two ends. CDR3 nucleotides: TGTGCCAGCAGTTTAAATCCGGGAAGCTATGGCTACACCTTC. Protein: CASSLNPGSYGYTF.

V usage is TRBV10-3 and J usage is TRBJ1-1, with D unclear. This CDR3 has 14 residues. The ends were cut back, 2 bases at V and 2 bases at J, with 9 bases in the middle. CDR1 and CDR2 from the germline V gene are ENHRY and SYGVKD. The CDR3 reads CAISEGRGNTEAFF. CDR3 nucleotides: TGTGCCATCAGTGAGGGCAGAGGAAACACTGAAGCTTTCTTT.

The chain joins TRBV4-1 to TRBJ2-1; a possible D gene is TRBD1 (6 bases). The germline CDR1 and CDR2 sequences are MGHRA and YSYEKL. V was pared by 4 bases and J by 4 bases, with 11 bases between. The length of the CDR3 is 14 residues. CDR3 DNA sequence: TGCGCCAGCAGCCCCCGTCAGGGGTACAATGAGCAGTTCTTC. It yields the protein CASSPRQGYNEQFF.

This clone was detected only once. The chain combines TRBV27 with TRBJ1-6; D remains unclear. Germline CDR1 MNHEY, CDR2 SMNVEV (reference sequence). The CDR3 extends over 13 amino acids. V lost 2 bases and J 11 bases, leaving 10 bases between the germline ends. CDR3 coding DNA: TGTGCCAGCAGTTTAAACCCGGACGCACCCCTCCACTTT. This translates into CASSLNPDAPLHF.

The V and J genes are TRBV5-8 and TRBJ2-1, with D possibly TRBD1 on 6 matching bases. V dropped 5 bases and J dropped 6 bases, with 18 bases sitting between them. Germline values: CDR1 SGHTS, CDR2 YDEGEE. The CDR3 has 15 amino acids. CDR3 sequence reads: CASRSSGAGVNEQFF. CDR3 sequence (DNA): TGTGCCAGCAGATCGTCAGGGGCTGGGGTCAATGAGCAGTTCTTC.

The J gene is TRBJ1-2, the V gene TRBV19; 8 nucleotides match TRBD1. The CDR3 is 15 residues long. Trimming at V came to 0 bases and at J to 8 bases, leaving 8 bases not matched to a gene. Germline assignment: CDR1 LNHDA and CDR2 SQIVND (reference sequence). The CDR3 reads CASSIEGTGPQGYTF. The CDR3 coding sequence is TGTGCCAGTAGTATAGAGGGGACAGGACCCCAGGGCTACACCTTC.

V gene TRBV9 combines with J gene TRBJ2-5, with a weak D call TRBD2 (6 bases). Germline V lookup: CDR1 SGDLS, CDR2 YYNGEE. The CDR3 loop spans 16 amino acids. V was clipped by 1 base and J by 5 bases, with 18 bases between them. The CDR3 loop reads CASSVRPGLGGETQYF. For the CDR3, the DNA is TGTGCCAGCAGCGTAAGGCCCGGACTTGGAGGGGAGACCCAGTACTTC.

V is TRBV7-9 and J is TRBJ2-5; the match to TRBD1 covers 8 bases. V shed 10 bases, J shed 5 bases, and the junction held 9 bases outside the gene matches. This CDR3 has 13 residues. The germline V gene has CDR1 SEHNR and CDR2 FQNEAQ (reference sequence). This chain's CDR3 is CATDDRGAETQYF. In DNA form, the CDR3 reads TGTGCCACCGATGACAGGGGCGCGGAGACCCAGTACTTC.

CDR3 amino acids: CAWSDRDRQPQHF. CDR3 coding DNA: TGTGCCTGGAGTGATCGGGATCGTCAGCCCCAGCATTTT. The chain uses TRBV30 and TRBJ1-5; D call uncertain. V lost 1 base, J lost 6 bases, and 10 bases lay in between. CDR3 size: 13 residues. Germline CDR1 GTSNPN, CDR2 SVGIG (reference sequence).

The J gene is TRBJ2-7, the V gene TRBV10-2; 10 bases line up with TRBD2. CDR3 length equals 16 residues. Unmatched junction bases numbered 9, after V lost 6 bases and J lost 1 base. In germline, CDR1 is WSHSY, CDR2 SAAADI. The CDR3 region has the DNA TGCGCCAGCAGAGCCCCAGCGGGAGGGGGGTCCTACGAGCAGTACTTC. Its protein product is CASRAPAGGGSYEQYF.

A few counts support this clone. J is TRBJ2-1 and V is TRBV12-5, with a possible D match to TRBD1 (6 bases). V lost 7 bases to trimming and J lost 3 bases, with 16 bases between them. The germline gives CDR1 LGHNT, CDR2 FRNRAP. The CDR3 is 15 residues long. CDR3 sequence: CASASNRAGYNEQFF. The CDR3 DNA is TGTGCTAGTGCTTCGAACAGGGCGGGCTACAATGAGCAGTTCTTC.

The chain links TRBV6-4 to TRBJ1-6; D gene ambiguous. Per the germline V gene, CDR1 is MRHNA and CDR2 is SNTAGT. Trimming pared 3 bases from V and 6 bases from J, leaving 12 bases between. This CDR3 region has 15 residues. This chain's CDR3 is CASSELDVGNSPLHF. Written as DNA, the CDR3 is TGTGCCAGCAGTGAATTGGACGTGGGTAATTCACCCCTCCACTTT.